The entry that follows covers one TCR beta chain sequence. The data originate from a study of T-cell memory formation after mild COVID-19. TCRdb independently ran MiXCR on the 5' RACE reads; one entry per CDR3 protein. Found here are about 250,000 distinct CDR3 sequences, 15% of them singletons; the top ten hold 2.1%. The CDR3 has 12 residues. Trimming took off 4 bases at V and 14 bases at J, with 15 bases between the two ends. Germline loops: CDR1 SQVTM, CDR2 ANQGSEA. Material: PBMCs or a T cell subset sorted from them (not recorded which). This chain links TRBV29-1 with TRBJ1-6; maybe TRBD1 (5 bases). The origin of this receptor is an adult woman who had mild COVID-19 (a few samples of this study predate the infection). Cell type and time point are not known. The CDR3 coding sequence is TGCAGCGTTGGGGTGGGGCGAGAGGCCCTCCACTTT. Its translation is CSVGVGREALHF.